These 25 T cell receptor beta chains came from one sample sequenced in a study of T cells after yellow fever vaccination. TCRdb redid the calling of the 5' RACE reads with MiXCR, one entry per CDR3 protein. The repertoire consists of approximately 330,000 distinct CDR3 sequences, with roughly 4% occurring once and the leading ten covering approximately 25%. The source material was PBMCs, sampled 5 days after the yellow fever booster vaccination. These receptors were collected from a man between 18 and 29 years old who received the YFV17D yellow fever vaccine.

This clonotype was seen many times. In DNA form, the CDR3 reads TGTGCCAGCAGTGAAAGACAGCCCTGGCGCCAGATTAGTGCAGATACGCAGTATTTT. Amino acids: CASSERQPWRQISADTQYF. The chain couples TRBV6-4 to TRBJ2-3, with D maybe TRBD1 (5 bases). The CDR3 is 19 amino acids. Germline CDR1 MRHNA, CDR2 SNTAGT. The V gene lost 3 bases and the J gene lost 4 bases, with 26 bases spanning the gap.

This clonotype was found a few times. The chain uses TRBV2 and TRBJ1-2; a weak D match, TRBD1 (6 bases). Trimming shortened V by 9 bases and J by 7 bases, and 15 bases separated the two germline ends. CDR3 length: 12 residues. Germline V gives CDR1 SNHLY, CDR2 FYNNEI. As DNA, the CDR3 is TGTGCCAGAAGAGAGGGGGGAGTTGGCTACACCTTC. Translating it yields CARREGGVGYTF.

Only a few counts were recorded for this clonotype. V usage is TRBV7-2 and J usage is TRBJ2-7; 7 bases fit TRBD2. Germline CDR1 and CDR2: SGHTA and FQGNSA. V lost 5 bases, J lost 1 base, and 8 bases stayed unmatched. The CDR3 totals 15 residues. The CDR3 region has the DNA TGTGCCAGCAGCCCCCTTGGCGGGAGATCCTACGAGCAGTACTTC. Amino acid sequence: CASSPLGGRSYEQYF.

The CDR3 sequence: CASSLEGVGGYTF. In DNA form, the CDR3 reads TGCGCCAGCAGCTTGGAAGGTGTAGGTGGCTACACCTTC. The chain joins TRBV5-1 to TRBJ1-2; D call uncertain. V was cut by 0 bases and J by 7 bases, with 10 bases left in between. The germline V gene encodes CDR1 SGHRS and CDR2 YFSETQ. This CDR3 is built from 13 residues.

The chain carries TRBV6-1 and TRBJ2-5; TRBD1 agrees at 8 bases. This CDR3 is 15 amino acids long. The V gene's germline CDR1 is MNHNS and CDR2 SASEGT. J gave up 2 bases and V 6 bases, and 8 bases lay outside the gene matches. CDR3 protein: CASRPGGAGQETQYF. CDR3 nucleotides: TGTGCCAGCAGACCAGGGGGCGCAGGACAAGAGACCCAGTACTTC.

This clonotype was observed a handful of times. The V and J genes are TRBV14 and TRBJ1-1; D unresolved. Germline V gene data show CDR1 as SGHDN and CDR2 as FVKESK. Trimming left V 4 bases short and J 8 bases short, with 11 bases between. This CDR3 contains 12 residues. The CDR3 nucleotides are TGTGCCAGCAGCCGGTGGCTTCGCGAAGCTTTCTTT. Its translation: CASSRWLREAFF.

This clonotype was seen more than once but under ten times. The gene calls are TRBV6-2 or TRBV6-3 and TRBJ2-7, with a possible D match to TRBD2 (7 bases). Germline V gene sequence: CDR1 MNHEY, CDR2 SVGEGT. The CDR3 loop spans 13 amino acids. Between the trimmed V and J ends, which lost 7 bases and 4 bases, there was a span of 14 bases. CDR3 nucleotide sequence: TGTGCCAGCAAGCGGGACACCTTATACGAGCAGTACGTC. Translated, it gives CASKRDTLYEQYV.

Many counts were recorded for this clonotype. The CDR3 nucleotides are TGCAGTGCTAGAGGGGGGGACAGATCGAACACTGAAGCTTTCTTT. Translating it yields CSARGGDRSNTEAFF. The rearrangement joins TRBV20-1 to TRBJ1-1, with 7 nucleotides matching TRBD1. V lost 1 base and J lost 1; bases outside the gene matches: 6. Germline V gives CDR1 DFQATT, CDR2 SNEGSKA (reference sequence). The CDR3 contains 15 residues.

This clonotype was counted at least ten times. V usage is TRBV9 and J usage is TRBJ2-3, with D uncertain. The germline V gene has CDR1 SGDLS and CDR2 YYNGEE. The CDR3 has 9 residues. Deletions cut 8 bases from V and 5 bases from J, with 3 bases between. CDR3 sequence reads: CASGDTQYF. The CDR3 DNA follows: TGTGCCAGTGGAGATACGCAGTATTTT.

The rearrangement joins TRBV5-1 to TRBJ2-2, with 12 bases lining up with TRBD1. The germline V gene encodes CDR1 SGHRS and CDR2 YFSETQ. CDR3 length: 17 amino acids. Trimming took 2 bases from V and 4 from J; bases not matched to a gene: 6. The CDR3 nucleotides read TGCGCCAGCAGCTTATCCGGGACAGGGGGCAGCACCGGGGAGCTGTTTTTT. It codes for CASSLSGTGGSTGELFF.

V and J are TRBV6-5 and TRBJ2-7; D possibly corresponds to TRBD1 (6 bases). This CDR3 comprises 15 residues. Germline V lookup: CDR1 MNHEY, CDR2 SVGAGI. Deletions cut 6 bases from V and 2 bases from J, with 17 bases between. The CDR3 here is CASRGTLDLAYEQYF. As DNA, the CDR3 is TGTGCCAGCAGGGGGACACTCGATCTGGCCTACGAGCAGTACTTC.

The chain couples TRBV7-6 to TRBJ2-1, with 10 bases aligning to TRBD2. This CDR3 is built from 16 residues. Germline lookup yields CDR1 SGHVS and CDR2 FNYEAQ. Trimming took 1 base from V and 10 from J; bases not matched to a gene: 10. CDR3 sequence (DNA): TGTGCCAGCAGCTTAGGGGCCCTAGCGGGAGCAATGGAGCAGTTCTTC. The encoded protein is CASSLGALAGAMEQFF.

This clonotype was seen a few times. The V gene is TRBV7-6, the J gene TRBJ1-1, with TRBD1 as a possible D gene (6 bases). The CDR3 sequence is 14 residues long. Germline V lookup: CDR1 SGHVS, CDR2 FNYEAQ. V was pared by 5 bases and J by 4 bases, with 14 bases between. CDR3 DNA sequence: TGTGCCAGCAGCCCAGGGGTCTCGGGCACTGAAGCTTTCTTT. Residues: CASSPGVSGTEAFF.

In its sample, this clonotype was seen a few times. The chain joins TRBV5-6 to TRBJ2-7; D may match TRBD1 or TRBD2 (5 bases each). The CDR3 has 14 amino acids. Germline V CDR1 and CDR2: SGHDT, YYEEEE. The V and J ends lost 2 bases and 4 bases respectively, with 13 bases between them. This chain's CDR3 is CASSFTGRPYEQYV. Here the CDR3 DNA reads TGTGCCAGCAGCTTTACGGGACGCCCGTACGAGCAGTACGTC.

J is TRBJ1-6 and V is TRBV5-1; a weak D match, TRBD1 (5 bases). CDR3 length: 16 residues. Germline V CDR1 and CDR2: SGHRS, YFSETQ. Trimming removed 0 bases at V and 8 bases at J, with 15 bases between. The CDR3: CASSLVSATGDSPLHF. DNA of the CDR3: TGCGCCAGCAGCTTGGTGTCCGCAACGGGGGATTCACCCCTCCACTTT.

In this sample, this clonotype turned up a few times. V gene TRBV6-1 combines with J gene TRBJ2-2, with D uncertain. The CDR3 covers 13 residues. Trimming stripped 9 bases from V and 9 bases from J, with 17 bases between. The germline V gene has CDR1 MNHNS and CDR2 SASEGT. CDR3 region: CASLGPGGRELFF. The DNA for the CDR3 is TGTGCCAGTCTCGGGCCCGGTGGGCGGGAGCTGTTTTTT.

The table lists this clonotype with a few counts. This chain joins TRBV12-3 or TRBV12-4 and TRBJ2-4, with TRBD2 matching 13 bases. The CDR3 extends over 20 amino acids. V shed 7 bases and J 0 bases; nucleotides not matched to a gene: 15. The CDR3 loop reads CASTPRVLAGGLLAKNIQYF. The DNA of the CDR3 is TGTGCCAGCACCCCCCGAGTACTAGCGGGGGGGCTTTTAGCCAAAAACATTCAGTACTTC.

There are a few counts of this clonotype. The CDR3 DNA reads TGTGCCAGCAGTTTTAATATAGTGGGCGGCTACACCTTC. Its translation: CASSFNIVGGYTF. The chain is built from TRBV27 and TRBJ1-2; D gene unclear. The CDR3 loop spans 13 amino acids. Trimming pared 3 bases from V and 8 bases from J, leaving 13 bases between. CDR1 is MNHEY and CDR2 is SMNVEV in the germline V gene (reference sequence).

This clonotype was observed a handful of times. This chain uses TRBV7-2 with TRBJ2-7; 7 bases agree with TRBD2. The CDR3 sequence is 14 residues long. V gave up 5 bases and J gave up 6 bases; unmatched junction bases: 10. Germline V gene data show CDR1 as SGHTA and CDR2 as FQGNSA. The CDR3 sequence: CASSTTWTRSEQYF. Written as DNA, the CDR3 is TGTGCCAGCAGCACTACTTGGACTAGGAGCGAGCAGTACTTC.

This clonotype has more than one count but fewer than ten. The chain carries TRBV7-9 and TRBJ2-2; 10 bases agree with TRBD1. Trimming at V came to 3 bases and at J to 4 bases, leaving 8 bases not matched to a gene. Germline V gene lookup returns CDR1 SEHNR and CDR2 FQNEAQ (reference sequence). The CDR3 is 17 residues long. The CDR3 protein is CASSLTRDRGSTGELFF. CDR3 nucleotide sequence: TGTGCCAGCAGCTTGACCCGGGACAGGGGATCCACCGGGGAGCTGTTTTTT.

This clonotype was seen a handful of times. The chain is built from TRBV28 and TRBJ2-1; 11 positions match TRBD2. This CDR3 is 15 amino acids long. Germline CDR1 is MDHEN and CDR2 is SYDVKM. V trimming: 6 bases; J trimming: 3 bases; junction bases outside the gene matches: 4. The CDR3 loop reads CASSLAGGHYNEQFF. In DNA, the CDR3 is TGTGCCAGCAGCCTAGCGGGGGGCCACTACAATGAGCAGTTCTTC.

This clonotype was found a few times. The chain joins TRBV10-3 to TRBJ2-3; D is unresolved. This CDR3 has 12 residues. The germline CDR1 and CDR2 sequences are ENHRY and SYGVKD. Trimming pared 6 bases from V and 3 bases from J, leaving 7 bases between. CDR3 residues: CAIRGLTDTQYF. CDR3 in DNA: TGTGCCATCAGGGGATTAACAGATACGCAGTATTTT.

This clonotype was counted ten times or more. The chain employs TRBV29-1 and TRBJ2-2, with D possibly being TRBD1 (6 bases). CDR1 SQVTM and CDR2 ANQGSEA come from the germline V gene. Between the trimmed V and J ends, which lost 0 bases and 1 base, there was a span of 12 bases. The CDR3 contains 16 residues. The CDR3 region has the DNA TGCAGCGTTGAAGATCGTGGGACAAAGAACACCGGGGAGCTGTTTTTT. It codes for CSVEDRGTKNTGELFF.

This clonotype was recorded many times. The J gene is TRBJ1-2, the V gene TRBV20-1; D unresolved. Trimming cost V 0 bases and J 6 bases, with 11 bases left between them. This CDR3 is built from 13 residues. The germline CDR1 and CDR2 sequences are DFQATT and SNEGSKA (reference sequence). CDR3 amino acids: CSARDNVGNGYTF. Written as DNA, the CDR3 is TGCAGTGCTAGAGATAACGTGGGGAATGGCTACACCTTC.

CDR3 loop: CASSYAGGGTDTQYF. As DNA, the CDR3 is TGTGCCAGCAGTTACGCAGGGGGAGGCACAGATACGCAGTATTTT. The chain links TRBV6-5 to TRBJ2-3; TRBD1 agrees at 7 bases. The CDR3 spans 15 residues. CDR1 and CDR2 from the germline V gene are MNHEY and SVGAGI. V was pared by 2 bases and J by 1 base, with 3 bases of the junction left unmatched.